These 19 T cell receptor beta chains originate from one sample sequenced in a study of OX40 agonist ivuxolimab in advanced cancers. Libraries were prepared by immunoSEQ multiplex PCR; TCRdb keeps only in-frame clonotypes and omits some of them. Here the sample spans around 34,000 clones, 80% to 85% being singletons. Sequences were derived from CD4+ or CD8+ T cells sorted from blood, sampled in a trial of the OX40 agonist ivuxolimab. The receptor source for this set is an adult with an advanced solid tumor such as melanoma, head and neck, liver or kidney cancer.

This clone was observed a few times. V is TRBV2 and J is TRBJ2-1; 7 nucleotides align to TRBD2. This CDR3 is 15 amino acids long. Germline V gene sequence: CDR1 SNHLY, CDR2 FYNNEI. Trimming took 7 bases from V and 0 from J; bases not matched to a gene: 6. The CDR3 DNA reads TGTGCCAGCAAAGAGGGCGGGAGCTCCTACAATGAGCAGTTCTTC. Its translation is CASKEGGSSYNEQFF.

This clone appeared a few times. The rearrangement links TRBV10-3 to TRBJ2-3, with TRBD1 matching 10 bases. Germline lookup yields CDR1 ENHRY and CDR2 SYGVKD. V lost 9 bases and J lost 14; bases outside the gene matches: 11. The CDR3 is made up of 12 amino acids. The CDR3 bases are TGTGCCATGCAGACCGGGACAGGGGTAAGGTATTTT. Translation gives CAMQTGTGVRYF.

This clone was seen only once. The chain couples TRBV9 to TRBJ2-3; 8 bases agree with TRBD1. Trimming cost V 0 bases and J 6 bases; bases outside gene matches: 6. Germline V gives CDR1 SGDLS, CDR2 YYNGEE. CDR3 length equals 15 residues. The CDR3 nucleotides are TGTGCCAGCAGCGTAGCAGGGGGCTTGGGGGATACGCAGTATTTT. Translating gives CASSVAGGLGDTQYF.

J is TRBJ2-7 and V is TRBV7-6; 7 positions agree with TRBD2. CDR3 size: 15 residues. Germline CDR1 and CDR2: SGHVS and FNYEAQ. V lost 2 bases and J lost 4; bases outside the gene matches: 8. CDR3 region: CASSLPRDGGYEQYF. The CDR3 nucleotides read TGTGCCAGCAGCTTACCCCGGGACGGGGGGTACGAGCAGTACTTC.

The CDR3 DNA reads TGTGCCAGCAGCTCGCCGCCCGGGGACAGAGGCACTGAAGCTTTCTTT. As protein: CASSSPPGDRGTEAFF. The chain combines TRBV7-6 with TRBJ1-1; the match to TRBD1 covers 7 bases. The germline V gene has CDR1 SGHVS and CDR2 FNYEAQ. Unmatched junction bases numbered 12, after V lost 4 bases and J lost 4 bases. The CDR3 is 16 residues long. Combining the CDR3 with reference TRBV7-6 and TRBJ1-1 gives the whole variable domain GAGVSQSPRYKVTKRGQDVALRCDPISGHVSLYWYRQALGQGPEFLTYFNYEAQQDKSGLPNDRFSAERPEGSISTLTIQRTEQRDSAMYRCASSSPPGDRGTEAFFGQGTRLTVV.

Note on this clone: The sample holds other DNA sequences that translate to the same CDR3. This chain connects TRBV29-1 to TRBJ1-2, with a possible D match to TRBD1 (5 bases). Germline CDR1 reads SQVTM; CDR2 reads ANQGSEA. CDR3 size: 13 residues. Trimming shortened V by 2 bases and J by 0 bases, and 7 bases separated the two germline ends. The CDR3 DNA reads as TGCAGCGTTGAAACAGGAGCTAACTATGGCTACACCTTC. Translated: CSVETGANYGYTF.

The gene calls are TRBV19 and TRBJ2-1; unclear D gene. This CDR3 region has 13 residues. Germline V gene data show CDR1 as LNHDA and CDR2 as SQIVND (reference sequence). The germline V and J ends were trimmed by 1 base and 9 bases, with 10 bases remaining between them. The CDR3 region is CASSIVRAGEQFF. In DNA, the CDR3 is TGTGCCAGTAGTATAGTAAGAGCAGGTGAGCAGTTCTTC.

This chain uses TRBV9 with TRBJ2-1, with 11 nucleotides matching TRBD2. V was clipped by 2 bases and J by 7 bases; unmatched bases: 5. The germline CDR1 and CDR2 sequences are SGDLS and YYNGEE. This CDR3 comprises 15 residues. This CDR3 is CASSVTSGRKNEQFF. The CDR3 coding sequence is TGTGCCAGCAGCGTTACTAGCGGGAGAAAGAATGAGCAGTTCTTC.

The chain couples TRBV21-1 to TRBJ1-5; the table's D call of TRBD1 was not tested on the DNA. TRBV21-1 is deemed a pseudogene. There are 18 residues in the CDR3. The CDR3 nucleotides are TGTGCCAGCAGCAAAGAGAAAGGGACAGACCCTAGCAATCAGCCCCAGCATTTT. Translating it yields CASSKEKGTDPSNQPQHF.

This clone was seen only once. V usage is TRBV9 and J usage is TRBJ2-3; tentative D call: TRBD2 (5 bases). CDR1 and CDR2 (germline): SGDLS, YYNGEE. There are 14 residues in the CDR3. Trimming left V 1 base short and J 4 bases short, with 10 bases between. The CDR3 sequence: CASSVSGVPDTQYF. In nucleotides, the CDR3 is TGTGCCAGCAGCGTATCCGGGGTTCCAGATACGCAGTATTTT.

The rearrangement joins TRBV2 to TRBJ2-1; unclear D gene. Germline assignment: CDR1 SNHLY and CDR2 FYNNEI. Trimming pared 9 bases from V and 7 bases from J, leaving 16 bases between. The CDR3 totals 13 residues. The CDR3 nucleotides are TGTGCCAGTATCCCGGACGAAAGGAATGAGCAGTTCTTC. This gives the protein CASIPDERNEQFF.

This clone was recorded only once. In nucleotides, the CDR3 is TGCGCCAGCAGTTCAAGACCGACAGATACGCAGTATTTT. It translates to CASSSRPTDTQYF. The chain has TRBV4-3 and TRBJ2-3, with unresolved D. Germline assignment: CDR1 LGHNA and CDR2 YSLEER. The CDR3 has 13 residues. The germline V and J ends were trimmed by 6 bases and 3 bases, with 10 bases remaining between them.

About this clone: This sample also contains other DNA sequences that code for the same CDR3. The rearrangement joins TRBV5-1 to TRBJ2-1; 13 bases fit TRBD2. V gave up 4 bases and J gave up 8 bases; unmatched junction bases: 6. There are 15 residues in the CDR3. Germline V CDR1 and CDR2: SGHRS, YFSETQ. This CDR3 is CASSVLAGGPDEQFF. The CDR3 nucleotides are TGCGCCAGCAGCGTACTAGCGGGAGGGCCCGATGAGCAGTTCTTC.

The chain joins TRBV5-6 to TRBJ1-1; D is ambiguous. Germline assignment: CDR1 SGHDT and CDR2 YYEEEE. V shed 1 base and J shed 1 base, with 8 bases lying between them. The CDR3 is 14 residues long. CDR3 nucleotide sequence: TGTGCCAGCAGCTTGCCTTCGGGGAACACTGAAGCTTTCTTT. Protein product: CASSLPSGNTEAFF.

This chain uses TRBV4-1 with TRBJ2-7; 7 bases line up with TRBD1. Per the germline V gene, CDR1 is MGHRA and CDR2 is YSYEKL. CDR3 length equals 15 residues. V was pared by 4 bases and J by 6 bases, with 12 bases of the junction left unmatched. CDR3 coding DNA: TGCGCCAGCAGCCTCGCCGGGACAGCACCCTCCGAGCAGTACTTC. It encodes CASSLAGTAPSEQYF.

The gene calls are TRBV18 and TRBJ1-1; TRBD1 matches at 8 bases. The length of the CDR3 is 14 residues. Germline CDR1 and CDR2: KGHSH and LQKENI. V lost 4 bases, J lost 4 bases, and 5 bases stayed unmatched. As DNA, the CDR3 is TGTGCCAGCTCACTACCCGACAGGGGCACTGAAGCTTTCTTT. Translating it yields CASSLPDRGTEAFF.

V usage is TRBV4-1 and J usage is TRBJ1-1, with D possibly matching TRBD1 (6 bases). The V and J ends lost 1 base and 5 bases respectively, with 14 bases between them. This CDR3 has 15 residues. Germline CDR1 MGHRA, CDR2 YSYEKL. The CDR3 DNA is TGCGCCAGCAGCCAAGTACTTGGGGGGCAGACTGAAGCTTTCTTT. This gives the protein CASSQVLGGQTEAFF.

This clone was counted only a few times. The chain combines TRBV6-8 with TRBJ2-2, with D unclear. The CDR3 runs 13 residues. Germline V gene sequence: CDR1 MNHGY, CDR2 SAAAGT. Trimming stripped 7 bases from V and 7 bases from J, with 13 bases between. The CDR3 loop reads CASTLNENGELFF. CDR3 nucleotide sequence: TGTGCCAGCACCTTGAATGAGAACGGGGAGCTGTTTTTT.

The chain carries TRBV5-1 and TRBJ1-1, with D unresolved. CDR3 length equals 13 residues. Germline V gives CDR1 SGHRS, CDR2 YFSETQ. Trimming cost V 4 bases and J 6 bases, with 13 bases left between them. CDR3 in DNA: TGCGCCAGCAGCCCATCACCGGGCGCTGAAGCTTTCTTT. It is translated as CASSPSPGAEAFF. The variable domain in full, with the rest retrieved from reference TRBV5-1 and TRBJ1-1, is KAGVTQTPRYLIKTRGQQVTLSCSPISGHRSVSWYQQTPGQGLQFLFEYFSETQRNKGNFPGRFSGRQFSNSRSEMNVSTLELGDSALYLCASSPSPGAEAFFGQGTRLTVV.